These 7 T cell receptor beta chains share one sample of origin, sequenced in a study of blood T cells in healthy people across ages. The second PCR ran about 6 to 12 cycles with a sample-barcoded 5' primer and J-beta primers. One entry per CDR3 protein, called by TCRdb with MiXCR from the 5' RACE reads. The table includes about 1.5 million distinct CDR3 sequences, 42% detected once. The sample consisted of blood. The receptors stem from a woman younger than 30 in good health.

As for this clonotype: Mismatch with germline at one junction end may stem from a read error. This sequence joins TRBV13 and TRBJ1-2; D is unclear. The CDR3 loop spans 12 amino acids. Per germline, CDR1 PRHDT and CDR2 FYEKMQ (reference sequence). The CDR3 reads CAGSYLGEGYTF. CDR3 DNA: TGTGCCGGCAGCTACCTTGGTGAGGGCTACACCTTC.

The chain links TRBV7-6 to TRBJ2-5; 7 positions agree with TRBD1. The germline V gene encodes CDR1 SGHVS and CDR2 FNYEAQ. This CDR3 has 16 residues. Germline trimming cut 3 bases from V and 3 bases from J; bases unmatched to any gene: 10. The CDR3 DNA is TGTGCCAGCAGCTTGGCCTGGGGGACAGTAAAAGAGACCCAGTACTTC. Its protein is CASSLAWGTVKETQYF.

Points on this clonotype: Germline and junction disagree at one end, which may indicate a read error. This rearrangement joins TRBV5-6 to TRBJ2-3, with D possibly called TRBD1 or TRBD2 (6 bases each). CDR3 length: 17 residues. Germline loops: CDR1 SGHDT, CDR2 YYEEEE. This CDR3 reads CASSRGLQGASADTRYF. CDR3 sequence (DNA): TGTGCCAGCAGCCGAGGACTACAGGGAGCGAGCGCAGATACGCGGTATTTT.

V usage is TRBV10-3 and J usage is TRBJ1-1, with TRBD1 matching over 11 bases. The CDR3 totals 16 residues. V was pared by 0 bases and J by 7 bases, with 7 bases of the junction left unmatched. Germline V gene sequence: CDR1 ENHRY, CDR2 SYGVKD. Here the CDR3 DNA reads TGTGCCATCAGTGAGTCGAACGGTGGGACAGGGGGTGAAGCTTTCTTT. Translation gives CAISESNGGTGGEAFF.

For this clonotype: The junction shows a germline mismatch at one end, possibly a read error. The rearrangement uses TRBV2 and TRBJ1-6; the D is unclear. Germline-derived CDR1 and CDR2 are SNHLY and FYNNEI. There are 11 residues in the CDR3. The CDR3, as DNA: TGTGCCAGCAGTGCTTCTTCACCCCCCCACTTT. It is translated as CASSASSPPHF. Full variable domain (missing parts from reference TRBV2 and TRBJ1-6): EPEVTQTPSHQVTQMGQEVILRCVPISNHLYFYWYRQILGQKVEFLVSFYNNEISEKSEIFDDQFSVERPDGSNFTLKIRSTKLEDSAMYFCASSASSPPHFGNGTRLTVT.

The J gene is TRBJ1-6, the V gene TRBV20-1; D is unclear. The V gene's germline CDR1 is DFQATT and CDR2 SNEGSKA (reference sequence). This CDR3 has 13 residues. The V end lost 5 bases, the J end lost 7 bases, and 12 bases lay between the germline ends. Written as DNA, the CDR3 is TGCAGTGCTCCCAAAACCCAAAATTCACCCCTCCACTTT. Translated: CSAPKTQNSPLHF.

The rearrangement joins TRBV20-1 to TRBJ1-4, with D hard to call. Germline V CDR1 and CDR2: DFQATT, SNEGSKA (reference sequence). Trimming cost V 3 bases and J 0 bases, with 20 bases left between them. The CDR3 spans 18 residues. In DNA, the CDR3 is TGCAGTGCTAGGTTGTACTCGTCTGCAGGAGCAACTAATGAAAAACTGTTTTTT. This gives the protein CSARLYSSAGATNEKLFF.